The clone carrying this TCR beta chain was detected many times. Antigen: not known. This specimen comes from a study of T cell responses to AZD1222 COVID-19 vaccine. Notes on the study in general: Repertoires in all cases were sampled only once the peak T cell response had passed. Females made up more of the donors, who were largely white British, and clonal diversity may have come out too low. Close to half of all spike-specific TCRs reportedly target regions of the variants that are unmutated.

The V gene's germline CDR1 is MDHEN and CDR2 SYDVKM. This CDR3 is 14 amino acids long. V was trimmed by 5 bases and J by 1 base, leaving 11 bases between them. TCRdb's copy holds only in-frame clones and misses some; the assay was immunoSEQ multiplex PCR. This sample carries more than 80,000 clones, 80% to 95% of them seen once, and the ten largest clones take 28%. It was second doses at about 4 or about 12 weeks that were pooled. The sequencing here drew on peripheral blood, taken 28 days after the second AZD1222 dose. V is TRBV28 and J is TRBJ1-1; D perhaps matches TRBD1 (5 bases). This TCR derives from an adult who received the AZD1222 COVID-19 vaccine. CDR3 sequence: CASSKGRGNTEAFF. Here the CDR3 DNA reads TGTGCCAGCAGTAAGGGGCGGGGGAACACTGAAGCTTTCTTT.